A single sample gave rise to the 8 T cell receptor beta chains below, sequenced in a study of blood T cell repertoires in COVID-19. TCRdb's copy holds only in-frame clones and misses some; the assay was immunoSEQ multiplex PCR. The sample includes hundreds of thousands of clones, around nine tenths seen only once; the top ten take less than 9%. Sequencing input: peripheral blood. The source is a woman aged 60-70 years with COVID-19, enrolled during active disease.

The rearrangement links TRBV18 to TRBJ2-2; perhaps TRBD1 as D (5 bases). V was clipped by 2 bases and J by 5 bases, with 12 bases between them. The CDR3 runs to 15 residues. CDR1 KGHSH and CDR2 LQKENI come from the germline V gene. CDR3 sequence reads: CASSPRGQRTGELFF. Here the CDR3 DNA reads TGTGCCAGCTCACCAAGGGGCCAGCGAACCGGGGAGCTGTTTTTT.

This clone has only one observation. The genes are TRBV2 and TRBJ1-2, with 7 bases lining up with TRBD1. V shed 1 base, J shed 1 base, and the junction held 3 bases outside the gene matches. CDR3 length: 15 residues. Germline CDR1 is SNHLY and CDR2 is FYNNEI. The DNA of the CDR3 is TGTGCCAGCAGTGAAGGGGACAGCCGTAACTATGGCTACACCTTC. This gives the protein CASSEGDSRNYGYTF.

The chain recombines TRBV9 with TRBJ2-3; D may be TRBD1 (5 bases). V lost 0 bases, J lost 5 bases, and 13 bases lay in between. Germline V gene sequence: CDR1 SGDLS, CDR2 YYNGEE. CDR3 length: 15 residues. The CDR3 DNA reads TGTGCCAGCAGCGTAGTAGGGTCCCAGGGAGATACGCAGTATTTT. Translated, it gives CASSVVGSQGDTQYF.

The rearrangement uses TRBV18 and TRBJ1-3; 9 bases line up with TRBD1. This CDR3 spans 17 amino acids. V was clipped by 0 bases and J by 1 base; unmatched bases: 4. In germline, CDR1 is KGHSH, CDR2 LQKENI. CDR3 residues: CASSPPGTGLSGNTIYF. CDR3 DNA: TGTGCCAGCTCACCACCCGGGACAGGGTTGTCTGGAAACACCATATATTTT.

This chain uses TRBV12-3 or TRBV12-4 with TRBJ1-2; D unresolved. The V end was cut by 4 bases, the J end by 5 bases, with 8 bases between. The CDR3 is 12 residues long. The CDR3 is CASSSAAYGYTF. CDR3 DNA sequence: TGTGCCAGCAGTTCTGCGGCGTATGGCTACACCTTC.

This rearrangement joins TRBV6-5 to TRBJ1-2; tentative D call: TRBD1 (6 bases). V dropped 10 bases and J dropped 4 bases, with 16 bases sitting between them. The CDR3 has 13 residues. Germline V lookup: CDR1 MNHEY, CDR2 SVGAGI. The CDR3 DNA is TGTGCCACCAGGCCGGACAGACTCTATGGCTACACCTTC. It specifies CATRPDRLYGYTF.

The V call is TRBV29-1, the J call TRBJ1-1; 10 nucleotides line up with TRBD1. Germline lookup yields CDR1 SQVTM and CDR2 ANQGSEA. V lost 5 bases and J lost 1; bases outside the gene matches: 7. There are 15 residues in the CDR3. The CDR3, as DNA: TGCAGCGTTTTACCGGGACAGGGGAAGAACACTGAAGCTTTCTTT. The encoded protein is CSVLPGQGKNTEAFF.

J is TRBJ1-6 and V is TRBV12-5, with 7 nucleotides matching TRBD1. This CDR3 spans 21 amino acids. V gave up 0 bases and J gave up 2 bases; unmatched junction bases: 16. The V gene's germline CDR1 is LGHNT and CDR2 FRNRAP. CDR3 region: CASGLVDRARAGGTYNSPLHF. CDR3 sequence (DNA): TGTGCTAGTGGTTTGGTAGATCGGGCAAGGGCAGGGGGGACCTATAATTCACCCCTCCACTTT.